This TCR beta chain is from a study of T-cell memory formation after mild COVID-19. This clonotype was observed a few times. Via MiXCR, TCRdb re-called the 5' RACE reads, giving one row per CDR3 protein. This table holds around 390,000 distinct CDR3 sequences, roughly 15% found once. Trimming took 6 bases from V and 1 from J, leaving 15 bases between them. This CDR3 is 15 amino acids long. Germline-derived CDR1 and CDR2 are MNHEY and SVGAGI. The sequenced material came from PBMCs or a T cell subset sorted from them (not recorded which). The origin of this receptor is a man aged 18-30 years who had mild COVID-19 (a few samples of this study predate the infection). Cell type and time point are not known. The chain combines TRBV6-5 with TRBJ1-1; perhaps TRBD1 as D (5 bases). CDR3 residues: CASRMSGGGNTEAFF. The DNA for the CDR3 is TGTGCCAGCAGGATGTCGGGGGGAGGGAACACTGAAGCTTTCTTT.